The clone carrying this T cell receptor beta chain is a singleton in its sample. Its antigen is not identified. This was the immunoSEQ version 4 assay in survey mode. Profiled with immunoSEQ multiplex PCR; TCRdb holds only in-frame clones, not every one. The top ten clones hold 5% to 6.5% of a sample with some 40,000 clones, more than 75% of them seen once. Per germline, CDR1 MGHDK and CDR2 SYGVNS. V was shortened by 1 base and J by 8 bases, with 11 bases between the two germline ends. The CDR3 contains 14 residues. The stimulus was an HIV-1 Gag 15-mer peptide pool, about 1 ug/peptide/mL. CD40L-negative CD69-negative CD45RO-high memory CD4+ T cells were sorted as populations depleted of antigen-responding cells. This entry belongs to a study of persistence of HIV-infected CD4 T cells.

The source was cultured CD4+ T cells from PBMCs, collected from a patient who received antiretroviral therapy. The origin of this receptor is an adult with HIV. The donor label of this sample is uncertain. The chain couples TRBV25-1 to TRBJ1-4, with D perhaps matching TRBD1 (5 bases). The CDR3 loop is CASSELGGAEKLFF. DNA of the CDR3: TGTGCCAGCAGTGAATTGGGGGGTGCCGAAAAACTGTTTTTT.